This passage covers 31 T cell receptor beta chains from one sample sequenced in a study of PD-1 blockade in classical Hodgkin lymphoma. Sequencing was performed with immunoSEQ multiplex PCR; in TCRdb, only in-frame clones are kept and a portion is missing. The table includes 20,000 to 25,000 clones, about two thirds detected once. Each and every patient relapsed after autologous stem cell transplantation, and patients got differing brentuximab vedotin exposure. Sequenced material: peripheral blood mononuclear cells (PBMCs), taken at baseline. These TCRs come from a human donor with classical Hodgkin lymphoma.

The chain joins TRBV28 to TRBJ1-2; D gene unclear. The germline CDR1 and CDR2 sequences are MDHEN and SYDVKM. The CDR3 spans 11 residues. V lost 7 bases and J lost 4, with 7 bases in between. The CDR3, as DNA: TGTGCCAGCACCCCCGGCTATGGCTACACCTTC. Translating it yields CASTPGYGYTF.

The V call is TRBV11-2, the J call TRBJ2-2; a possible D gene is TRBD2 (5 bases). The CDR3 totals 16 residues. Between the trimmed V and J ends, which lost 5 bases and 4 bases, there was a span of 17 bases. Germline CDR1 reads SGHAT; CDR2 reads FQNNGV. The CDR3 DNA reads TGTGCCAGCAGCCAGAGGGTGGTGGGTTTCACCGGGGAGCTGTTTTTT. This sequence encodes CASSQRVVGFTGELFF. Drawing the rest from reference TRBV11-2 and TRBJ2-2, the complete variable domain is EAGVAQSPRYKIIEKRQSVAFWCNPISGHATLYWYQQILGQGPKLLIQFQNNGVVDDSQLPKDRFSAERLKGVDSTLKIQPAKLEDSAVYLCASSQRVVGFTGELFFGEGSRLTVL.

A few counts support this clone. This chain connects TRBV28 to TRBJ1-5; possibly TRBD1 for D (5 bases). The CDR3 consists of 15 residues. Between the trimmed V and J ends, which lost 6 bases and 5 bases, there was a span of 17 bases. CDR1 and CDR2 (germline): MDHEN, SYDVKM. The CDR3 loop reads CASSLGGFRDQPQHF. CDR3 DNA: TGTGCCAGCAGCCTGGGGGGTTTTAGGGATCAGCCCCAGCATTTT.

The CDR3 sequence: CASSSLRGGYNEQFF. In DNA form, the CDR3 reads TGTGCCAGCAGCTCTCTTCGGGGGGGATACAATGAGCAGTTCTTC. The chain links TRBV7-2 to TRBJ2-1; the match to TRBD2 covers 8 bases. V trimming: 4 bases; J trimming: 4 bases; junction bases outside the gene matches: 6. Germline CDR1 SGHTA, CDR2 FQGNSA. The CDR3 sequence is 15 residues long.

This clone was observed a few times. The gene calls are TRBV27 and TRBJ1-1; the match to TRBD1 covers 7 bases. J gave up 1 base and V 5 bases, and 7 bases lay outside the gene matches. The CDR3 totals 15 residues. The V gene's germline CDR1 is MNHEY and CDR2 SMNVEV (reference sequence). CDR3 nucleotides: TGTGCCAGCAGTCGCCCGGCAGGGGGGAACACTGAAGCTTTCTTT. Protein sequence: CASSRPAGGNTEAFF.

The chain employs TRBV28 and TRBJ2-5; TRBD2 matches at 7 bases. This CDR3 region has 13 residues. CDR1 and CDR2 from the germline V gene are MDHEN and SYDVKM. J gave up 5 bases and V 5 bases, and 5 bases lay outside the gene matches. CDR3 DNA: TGTGCCAGCAGTGGGGGGGTTGGGGAGACCCAGTACTTC. It yields the protein CASSGGVGETQYF.

The chain links TRBV28 to TRBJ2-3, with no clear D. The CDR3 sequence is 10 residues long. The germline gives CDR1 MDHEN, CDR2 SYDVKM. The germline V and J ends were trimmed by 6 bases and 9 bases, with 7 bases remaining between them. The CDR3 DNA is TGTGCCAGCAGCCTAGGCACGCAGTATTTT. As protein: CASSLGTQYF.

The gene calls are TRBV9 and TRBJ1-3; TRBD1 matches 7 bases. The CDR3 contains 16 residues. The germline V gene has CDR1 SGDLS and CDR2 YYNGEE. The trim removed 3 bases at V and 0 bases at J, leaving 6 bases unmatched. The DNA for the CDR3 is TGTGCCAGCAGCGGCGGGACAGCCTCCTCTGGAAACACCATATATTTT. It is translated as CASSGGTASSGNTIYF.

The chain has TRBV6-4 and TRBJ1-1, with no clear D. Germline V gene sequence: CDR1 MRHNA, CDR2 SNTAGT. The CDR3 is made up of 15 amino acids. Trimming cost V 3 bases and J 1 base, with 12 bases left between them. The DNA of the CDR3 is TGTGCCAGCAGTGAGTCGAGTGGGCAGAACACTGAAGCTTTCTTT. It translates to CASSESSGQNTEAFF.

The chain is built from TRBV7-2 and TRBJ1-1; possibly TRBD1 for D (6 bases). V lost 0 bases to trimming and J lost 5 bases, with 10 bases between them. The CDR3 extends over 14 amino acids. Germline assignment: CDR1 SGHTA and CDR2 FQGNSA. The CDR3 spells CASSLAKTGTEAFF. The CDR3 DNA reads as TGTGCCAGCAGCTTAGCCAAGACAGGAACTGAAGCTTTCTTT. Together with reference TRBV7-2 and TRBJ1-1, the CDR3 gives the full variable domain: GAGVSQSPSNKVTEKGKDVELRCDPISGHTALYWYRQSLGQGLEFLIYFQGNSAPDKSGLPSDRFSAERTGGSVSTLTIQRTQQEDSAVYLCASSLAKTGTEAFFGQGTRLTVV.

The chain links TRBV27 to TRBJ2-3; 9 nucleotides match TRBD2. This CDR3 contains 15 residues. Losses at the gene ends were 8 bases for V and 8 bases for J; bases not matched to a gene: 14. CDR1 is MNHEY and CDR2 is SMNVEV in the germline V gene (reference sequence). CDR3 protein: CASGIKAGGPVTQYF. For the CDR3, the DNA is TGTGCCAGCGGTATAAAGGCGGGGGGGCCAGTTACGCAGTATTTT.

The chain uses TRBV7-9 and TRBJ2-1; 10 nucleotides align to TRBD2. The CDR3 runs to 15 residues. After removal of 4 bases from V and 4 bases from J, the junction contained 4 bases not matched to a gene. Germline V gene lookup returns CDR1 SEHNR and CDR2 FQNEAQ (reference sequence). The CDR3 here is CASSWTSGRYNEQFF. Here the CDR3 DNA reads TGTGCCAGCAGCTGGACTAGCGGTCGGTACAATGAGCAGTTCTTC.

The chain is built from TRBV28 and TRBJ1-2; 7 bases align to TRBD1. The V gene end was trimmed by 7 bases and the J gene end by 2 bases; junction bases not matched to a gene: 4. Per germline, CDR1 MDHEN and CDR2 SYDVKM. The CDR3 consists of 13 residues. The CDR3: CASKQGGNYGYTF. The CDR3 nucleotides read TGTGCCAGCAAGCAGGGGGGGAACTATGGCTACACCTTC.

The V gene is TRBV6-6, the J gene TRBJ1-5; 8 bases agree with TRBD1. This CDR3 comprises 15 residues. Per germline, CDR1 MNHNY and CDR2 SVGAGI (reference sequence). Trimming took 6 bases from V and 1 from J; bases not matched to a gene: 5. The CDR3 nucleotides read TGTGCCAGCAGCCCAGGGGGCTCGAGCAATCAGCCCCAGCATTTT. Its protein is CASSPGGSSNQPQHF.

For the CDR3, the DNA is TGTGCCAGCGCAGTGACAGGGACTAATGAAAAACTGTTTTTT. As protein: CASAVTGTNEKLFF. The V and J genes are TRBV18 and TRBJ1-4, with TRBD1 matching 7 bases. Trimming cost V 8 bases and J 2 bases; bases outside gene matches: 5. Germline CDR1 reads KGHSH; CDR2 reads LQKENI. The CDR3 contains 14 residues.

Of note for this clone: One end of the junction is discordant with germline, which a read error may explain. The chain recombines TRBV5-5 with TRBJ2-7; TRBD1 aligns across 9 bases. Germline assignment: CDR1 SGHKS and CDR2 YYEKEE (reference sequence). This CDR3 region has 13 residues. As DNA, the CDR3 is TGTGCCAGCAGCCCTGGATGGGACAGGGATTCTCGCTTC. As protein: CASSPGWDRDSRF.

The table lists this clone with a few counts. The chain carries TRBV6-5 and TRBJ1-5; D is ambiguous. The CDR3 is made up of 14 amino acids. Trimming took off 2 bases at V and 4 bases at J, with 9 bases between the two ends. Germline lookup yields CDR1 MNHEY and CDR2 SVGAGI. This CDR3 reads CASSYGGQNQPQHF. The CDR3 DNA sequence: TGTGCCAGCAGTTACGGTGGGCAGAATCAGCCCCAGCATTTT.

The chain joins TRBV4-3 to TRBJ2-2, with 8 bases matching TRBD2. Trimming cost V 0 bases and J 2 bases; bases outside gene matches: 5. Germline CDR1 is LGHNA and CDR2 is YSLEER. This CDR3 has 17 amino acids. The CDR3 sequence: CASSQDLGGANTGELFF. In DNA, the CDR3 is TGCGCCAGCAGCCAAGATCTCGGGGGGGCTAACACCGGGGAGCTGTTTTTT.

Only a few counts were recorded for this clone. V usage is TRBV7-9 and J usage is TRBJ2-2, with 7 bases fitting TRBD1. The germline gives CDR1 SEHNR, CDR2 FQNEAQ (reference sequence). The CDR3 has 15 residues. V dropped 5 bases and J dropped 2; count of bases not matched to a gene: 5. The CDR3 nucleotides read TGTGCCAGCAGCCCCGGGACAGACAACACCGGGGAGCTGTTTTTT. This sequence encodes CASSPGTDNTGELFF. The full variable domain, its missing parts supplied by reference TRBV7-9 and TRBJ2-2, is DTGVSQNPRHKITKRGQNVTFRCDPISEHNRLYWYRQTLGQGPEFLTYFQNEAQLEKSRLLSDRFSAERPKGSFSTLEIQRTEQGDSAMYLCASSPGTDNTGELFFGEGSRLTVL.

V gene TRBV30 combines with J gene TRBJ2-7; 9 nucleotides agree with TRBD2. This CDR3 has 13 amino acids. CDR1 is GTSNPN and CDR2 is SVGIG in the germline V gene (reference sequence). After removal of 1 base from V and 5 bases from J, the junction contained 3 bases not matched to a gene. CDR3 protein: CAWSGTSADEQYF. In nucleotides, the CDR3 is TGTGCCTGGAGTGGGACTAGCGCAGACGAGCAGTACTTC.

The chain combines TRBV4-1 with TRBJ1-5; D ambiguous. V was trimmed by 1 base and J by 6 bases, leaving 13 bases between them. The CDR3 totals 15 residues. Germline values: CDR1 MGHRA, CDR2 YSYEKL. CDR3 sequence reads: CASSQGVWRSQPQHF. The CDR3 DNA is TGCGCCAGCAGCCAAGGGGTTTGGAGGAGTCAGCCCCAGCATTTT.

This chain links TRBV7-8 with TRBJ2-7; 13 nucleotides align to TRBD2. The germline V gene encodes CDR1 SGHVS and CDR2 FQNEAQ. The CDR3 runs to 18 residues. Trimming took 6 bases from V and 2 from J; bases not matched to a gene: 13. The CDR3 loop is CASSIQGLAGLNTYEQYF. Here the CDR3 DNA reads TGTGCCAGCAGTATCCAGGGACTAGCGGGACTAAATACCTACGAGCAGTACTTC.

The rearrangement links TRBV6-5 to TRBJ2-5; 9 bases match TRBD1. The V gene end was trimmed by 8 bases and the J gene end by 11 bases; junction bases not matched to a gene: 15. Germline CDR1 and CDR2: MNHEY and SVGAGI. The CDR3 contains 14 residues. For the CDR3, the DNA is TGTGCCAGCTCGCTACTTGTACAGGGGGCATGGCAGTACTTC. Its translation is CASSLLVQGAWQYF.

The chain joins TRBV7-2 to TRBJ2-2; D is perhaps TRBD1 (6 bases). The CDR3 has 19 residues. Germline CDR1 and CDR2: SGHTA and FQGNSA. Trimming shortened V by 4 bases and J by 2 bases, and 23 bases separated the two germline ends. CDR3 amino acids: CASSSLSLEGVINTGELFF. For the CDR3, the DNA is TGTGCCAGCAGCTCGCTTAGCCTCGAGGGGGTTATAAACACCGGGGAGCTGTTTTTT. The whole variable domain, filled in from reference TRBV7-2 and TRBJ2-2, reads GAGVSQSPSNKVTEKGKDVELRCDPISGHTALYWYRQSLGQGLEFLIYFQGNSAPDKSGLPSDRFSAERTGGSVSTLTIQRTQQEDSAVYLCASSSLSLEGVINTGELFFGEGSRLTVL.

This clone was seen a handful of times. As DNA, the CDR3 is TGCAGCGCCCTAGGGGGGGCGGGCGATGGCTACACCTTC. This translates into CSALGGAGDGYTF. This sequence joins TRBV29-1 and TRBJ1-2; the D gene is possibly TRBD1 (6 bases). The V and J ends lost 7 bases and 6 bases respectively, with 18 bases between them. The CDR3 loop spans 13 amino acids. The germline V gene encodes CDR1 SQVTM and CDR2 ANQGSEA.

The rearrangement uses TRBV6-4 and TRBJ1-2; possible D gene TRBD1, 6 bases. In germline, CDR1 is MRHNA, CDR2 SNTAGT. This CDR3 has 15 amino acids. Between the trimmed V and J ends, which lost 3 bases and 3 bases, there was a span of 14 bases. In DNA, the CDR3 is TGTGCCAGCAGTGATGAGAGGGGGATCTACTATGGCTACACCTTC. This gives the protein CASSDERGIYYGYTF.

The chain links TRBV10-2 to TRBJ2-1; D unclear. Germline CDR1 WSHSY, CDR2 SAAADI. The CDR3 sequence is 18 residues long. V was pared by 4 bases and J by 0 bases, with 19 bases between. Written as DNA, the CDR3 is TGCGCCAGCAGTGTGAGACCCCAGATTTTGAGCTCCTACAATGAGCAGTTCTTC. Amino acids: CASSVRPQILSSYNEQFF.

By frequency in the sample, this clone is medium-sized. The gene calls are TRBV6-5 and TRBJ2-3; unclear D gene. The CDR3 runs to 13 residues. Trimming removed 0 bases from V and 1 base from J, with 2 bases in between. Germline V gene sequence: CDR1 MNHEY, CDR2 SVGAGI. Written as DNA, the CDR3 is TGTGCCAGCAGTTACTCTGGCACAGATACGCAGTATTTT. This sequence encodes CASSYSGTDTQYF.

This chain connects TRBV6-5 to TRBJ1-4; D unresolved. Germline CDR1 reads MNHEY; CDR2 reads SVGAGI. The CDR3 consists of 15 residues. Trimming left V 3 bases short and J 7 bases short, with 15 bases between. CDR3 bases: TGTGCCAGCAGTTATAGAGACTGGGGAGCTGAAAAACTGTTTTTT. Translation gives CASSYRDWGAEKLFF.

This chain uses TRBV9 with TRBJ1-1; no definite D call. This CDR3 is 14 amino acids long. Trimming stripped 0 bases from V and 3 bases from J, with 9 bases between. Germline CDR1 and CDR2: SGDLS and YYNGEE. The CDR3 DNA reads TGTGCCAGCAGCGTAGAACTGCGGGACACTGAAGCTTTCTTT. It translates to CASSVELRDTEAFF.

The chain has TRBV7-9 and TRBJ1-6, with 9 bases matching TRBD1. J gave up 4 bases and V 1 base, and 5 bases lay outside the gene matches. CDR3 size: 17 residues. Germline V gives CDR1 SEHNR, CDR2 FQNEAQ (reference sequence). This CDR3 is CASSLVLGQGYNSPLHF. CDR3 DNA sequence: TGTGCCAGCAGCTTAGTTCTTGGACAGGGGTATAATTCACCCCTCCACTTT.